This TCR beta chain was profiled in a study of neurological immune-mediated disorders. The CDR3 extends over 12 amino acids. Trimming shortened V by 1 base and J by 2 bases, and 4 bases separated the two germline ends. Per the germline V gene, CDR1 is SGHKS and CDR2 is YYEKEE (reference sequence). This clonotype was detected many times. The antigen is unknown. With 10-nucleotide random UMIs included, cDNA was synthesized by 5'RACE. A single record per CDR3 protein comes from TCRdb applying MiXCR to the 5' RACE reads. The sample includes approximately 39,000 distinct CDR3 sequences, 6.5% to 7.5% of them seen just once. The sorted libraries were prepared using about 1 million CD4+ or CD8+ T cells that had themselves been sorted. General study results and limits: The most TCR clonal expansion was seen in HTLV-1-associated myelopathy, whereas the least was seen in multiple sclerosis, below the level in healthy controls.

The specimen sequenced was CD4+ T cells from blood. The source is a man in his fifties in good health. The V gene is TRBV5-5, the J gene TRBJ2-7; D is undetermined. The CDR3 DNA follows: TGTGCCAGCAGCTTGACCCCCTACGAGCAGTACTTC. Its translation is CASSLTPYEQYF. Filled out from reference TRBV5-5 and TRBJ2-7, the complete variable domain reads DAGVTQSPTHLIKTRGQQVTLRCSPISGHKSVSWYQQVLGQGPQFIFQYYEKEERGRGNFPDRFSARQFPNYSSELNVNALLLGDSALYLCASSLTPYEQYFGPGTRLTVT.